The 13 T cell receptor beta chains in this list originate from one sample, sequenced in a study of cytomegalovirus exposure and HLA in healthy donors. PCR amplification relied on 60 Vbeta primers (plus 13 Jbeta primers). Assay used: immunoSEQ multiplex PCR; TCRdb lists only in-frame clones, some missing. The profile shows some 140,000 clones, more than 75% of them singletons. The sequenced sample consisted of PBMCs. Receptor source: a man aged 30-40 years in good health and CMV-seronegative.

The chain has TRBV30 and TRBJ1-1; D is uncertain. The V gene's germline CDR1 is GTSNPN and CDR2 SVGIG (reference sequence). V lost 8 bases, J lost 1 base, and 8 bases lay in between. The CDR3 spans 11 residues. The CDR3 loop is CATGENTEAFF. Here the CDR3 DNA reads TGTGCCACCGGGGAGAACACTGAAGCTTTCTTT. Based on the CDR3 plus reference TRBV30 and TRBJ1-1, the full variable domain is SQTIHQWPATLVQPVGSPLSLECTVEGTSNPNLYWYRQAAGRGLQLLFYSVGIGQISSEVPQNLSASRPQDRQFILSSKKLLLSDSGFYLCATGENTEAFFGQGTRLTVV.

The CDR3 coding sequence is TGTGCCAGCAGTTACTCGGGGGGAGTTGGTGAAAAACTGTTTTTT. This translates into CASSYSGGVGEKLFF. This chain links TRBV6-5 with TRBJ1-4; the D gene is possibly TRBD1 (5 bases). Germline assignment: CDR1 MNHEY and CDR2 SVGAGI. Trimming shortened V by 0 bases and J by 7 bases, and 12 bases separated the two germline ends. The CDR3 loop spans 15 amino acids.

The rearrangement joins TRBV28 to TRBJ2-1; D not resolved. This CDR3 spans 12 amino acids. Germline V CDR1 and CDR2: MDHEN, SYDVKM. Trimming removed 5 bases at V and 15 bases at J, with 17 bases between. The CDR3 loop reads CASSPRPIRPFF. The CDR3 DNA reads as TGTGCCAGCAGTCCCAGGCCCATCCGGCCGTTCTTC.

The genes are TRBV29-1 and TRBJ1-2; D gene ambiguous. V lost 6 bases and J lost 0, with 5 bases in between. From germline, CDR1 is SQVTM and CDR2 ANQGSEA. The CDR3 has 11 amino acids. DNA of the CDR3: TGCAGCGTATCCACTAACTATGGCTACACCTTC. Its protein product is CSVSTNYGYTF. The variable domain in full, completed from reference TRBV29-1 and TRBJ1-2, reads SAVISQKPSRDICQRGTSLTIQCQVDSQVTMMFWYRQQPGQSLTLIATANQGSEATYESGFVIDKFPISRPNLTFSTLTVSNMSPEDSSIYLCSVSTNYGYTFGSGTRLTVV.

This clone was seen only a few times. This chain joins TRBV7-8 and TRBJ2-6; weak D call: TRBD1 (5 bases). Trimming removed 5 bases from V and 4 bases from J, with 15 bases in between. The CDR3 totals 16 residues. Germline assignment: CDR1 SGHVS and CDR2 FQNEAQ. DNA of the CDR3: TGTGCCAGCAGCCGATTCGACAGCTTAGGGGCCAACGTCCTGACTTTC. Amino acid sequence: CASSRFDSLGANVLTF.

The chain joins TRBV19 to TRBJ2-2; 9 bases are a match to TRBD2. Per the germline V gene, CDR1 is LNHDA and CDR2 is SQIVND (reference sequence). The CDR3 spans 15 residues. The ends lost 5 bases at V and 7 bases at J; junction bases unmatched: 8. Here the CDR3 DNA reads TGTGCCAGTAGTTCCTATAGCGGGAGTGGCGGGGAGCTGTTTTTT. Protein product: CASSSYSGSGGELFF.

This chain links TRBV28 with TRBJ1-5, with 7 nucleotides matching TRBD1. This CDR3 spans 15 amino acids. The V and J ends lost 6 bases and 7 bases, in that order; junction bases with no gene match: 12. The germline V gene has CDR1 MDHEN and CDR2 SYDVKM. DNA of the CDR3: TGTGCCAGCAGCCCCCCTTCAGGGGGAAGACAGCCCCAGCATTTT. Translated: CASSPPSGGRQPQHF.

J is TRBJ2-1 and V is TRBV27, with a possible D match to TRBD1 (5 bases). This CDR3 has 16 amino acids. CDR1 is MNHEY, CDR2 SMNVEV, per germline (reference sequence). The V and J ends lost 8 bases and 0 bases respectively, with 17 bases between them. The CDR3 loop reads CASGQGTFLSYNEQFF. The CDR3 nucleotides read TGTGCCAGCGGGCAGGGTACTTTCCTCTCCTACAATGAGCAGTTCTTC.

V and J are TRBV6-1 and TRBJ1-2, with D possibly TRBD1 on 6 matching bases. Germline V gene sequence: CDR1 MNHNS, CDR2 SASEGT. CDR3 length equals 14 residues. The V and J ends lost 4 bases and 7 bases respectively, with 16 bases between them. The CDR3 coding sequence is TGTGCCAGCAGTGCAGACCTAGGGGGTTCTGGCTACACCTTC. This encodes CASSADLGGSGYTF.

This rearrangement joins TRBV5-6 to TRBJ2-7; TRBD2 aligns across 8 bases. V shed 4 bases and J 3 bases; nucleotides not matched to a gene: 9. Germline CDR1 and CDR2: SGHDT and YYEEEE. The CDR3 is 15 amino acids. The CDR3 reads CASSPPGGTLYEQYF. As DNA, the CDR3 is TGTGCCAGCAGCCCCCCGGGGGGGACCCTCTACGAGCAGTACTTC.

The gene calls are TRBV7-2 and TRBJ2-5; D is possibly TRBD2 (6 bases). The CDR3 runs 14 residues. V shed 1 base and J shed 5 bases, with 11 bases lying between them. Germline V CDR1 and CDR2: SGHTA, FQGNSA. CDR3 sequence reads: CASSLGGTTETQYF. The CDR3 DNA is TGTGCCAGCAGCTTAGGCGGGACCACGGAGACCCAGTACTTC.

This clone appeared a few times. The chain uses TRBV28 and TRBJ1-4, with D perhaps TRBD1 (5 bases). V dropped 2 bases and J dropped 8 bases, with 12 bases sitting between them. In germline, CDR1 is MDHEN, CDR2 SYDVKM. This CDR3 spans 14 amino acids. CDR3 protein: CASSLSGAGEKLFF. The CDR3 DNA sequence: TGTGCCAGCAGTTTAAGCGGGGCAGGCGAAAAACTGTTTTTT. Full variable domain (outside the CDR3, taken from reference TRBV28 and TRBJ1-4): DVKVTQSSRYLVKRTGEKVFLECVQDMDHENMFWYRQDPGLGLRLIYFSYDVKMKEKGDIPEGYSVSREKKERFSLILESASTNQTSMYLCASSLSGAGEKLFFGSGTQLSVL.

The rearrangement joins TRBV11-3 to TRBJ2-1; TRBD1 matches 8 bases. Germline CDR1 is SGHNT and CDR2 is YENEEA. The CDR3 loop spans 15 amino acids. The V and J ends lost 5 bases and 2 bases, in that order; junction bases with no gene match: 5. CDR3 region: CASSHRQGPYNEQFF. The CDR3 nucleotides are TGTGCCAGCAGCCATCGACAGGGGCCCTACAATGAGCAGTTCTTC.